This entry describes one T cell receptor (beta chain). The germline V gene has CDR1 SGDLS and CDR2 YYNGEE. V trimming: 2 bases; J trimming: 6 bases; junction bases outside the gene matches: 4. The CDR3 runs to 16 residues. The sample is drawn from a study of beta chain features in type 1 diabetes. The sequenced template was cDNA made from the entire isolated RNA. Generated by immunoSEQ multiplex PCR, the TCRdb table keeps only in-frame clones and is missing some. The sample includes approximately 380,000 clones, over 13% of them seen just once. Purity above 95% was achieved in all sorted populations. J is TRBJ2-1 and V is TRBV9; 14 nucleotides line up with TRBD2. This receptor was taken from a woman under 30 in good health. The sample was naive CD4+ T cells from blood. The CDR3 DNA follows: TGTGCCAGCAGCGTTACCGGGACTAGCGGGAGCAATGAGCAGTTCTTC. This translates into CASSVTGTSGSNEQFF.